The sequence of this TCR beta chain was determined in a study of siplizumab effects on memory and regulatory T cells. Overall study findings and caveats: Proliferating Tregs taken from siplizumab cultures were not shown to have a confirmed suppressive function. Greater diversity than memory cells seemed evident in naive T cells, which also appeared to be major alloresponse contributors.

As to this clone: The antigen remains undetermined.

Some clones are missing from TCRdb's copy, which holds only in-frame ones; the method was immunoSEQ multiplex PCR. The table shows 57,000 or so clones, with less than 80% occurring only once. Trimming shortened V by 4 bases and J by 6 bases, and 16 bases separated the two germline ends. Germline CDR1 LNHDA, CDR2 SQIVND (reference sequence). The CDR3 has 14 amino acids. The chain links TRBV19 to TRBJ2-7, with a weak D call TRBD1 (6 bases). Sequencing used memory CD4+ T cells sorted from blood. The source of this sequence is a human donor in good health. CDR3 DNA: TGTGCCAGTAGTACTGGTGGCAGGGGTATCGAGCAGTACTTC. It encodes CASSTGGRGIEQYF.